The sequence of this T cell receptor beta chain was determined in a study of T cells in Graves' hyperthyroidism and ophthalmopathy. Study background: Once the initial diagnosis was made, peripheral blood was obtained before any treatment.

RNA transcripts yielded amplified TCR beta CDR3 regions. First-round RT-PCR of the TCR CDR3 relied on the HTBI primer set. TCRdb reanalysed the multiplex PCR reads using MiXCR and keeps one entry per CDR3 protein. The data contain about 610,000 distinct CDR3 sequences, under 15% of them singletons. Germline CDR1 is MNHEY and CDR2 is SVGAGI. V was cut by 0 bases and J by 6 bases, with 14 bases left in between. This CDR3 spans 15 amino acids. Investigators excluded patients with uncontrolled infection, other autoimmune disease, pregnancy or lactation. The PBMCs studied were ones that came from 10 ml fresh peripheral blood. In this sample, this clonotype turned up a few times.

V is TRBV6-5 and J is TRBJ1-2, with D tentatively TRBD1 (5 bases). The specimen was blood. The clonotype originates from a woman in her 40s with Graves' ophthalmopathy. The CDR3 DNA sequence: TGTGCCAGCAGTTACTCGGGGGGGAGGAATGATGGCTACACCTTC. The encoded protein is CASSYSGGRNDGYTF.